What follows are 5 T cell receptor beta chains derived from one specimen sequenced in a study of regulatory T cells. Primers: 52 TRBV forward and 13 TRBJ reverse. Profiled with immunoSEQ multiplex PCR; TCRdb holds only in-frame clones, not every one. The sample includes 30,000 to 40,000 clones, approximately 91% of them seen just once. Their antigens remain unidentified. Study-wide points: Hydrophobic residues at CDR3 positions 6 and 7 were enriched in conventional CD4+ T cells of CD3G-deficient patients.

The specimen sequenced was conventional CD4+ T cells sorted from blood. The source is a person aged 18 to 35 with CD3G deficiency.

This clone is medium-sized within its sample. This rearrangement joins TRBV7-9 to TRBJ2-5; TRBD2 is a possible D gene (5 bases). The CDR3 is 17 residues long. Per the germline V gene, CDR1 is SEHNR and CDR2 is FQNEAQ (reference sequence). Trimming removed 0 bases from V and 5 bases from J, with 19 bases in between. Here the CDR3 reads CASSLAKARGLRETQYF. The CDR3, as DNA: TGTGCCAGCAGCTTAGCGAAGGCCCGAGGGTTGCGGGAGACCCAGTACTTC.

The chain combines TRBV28 with TRBJ2-5; D not resolved. Germline V gene sequence: CDR1 MDHEN, CDR2 SYDVKM. The CDR3 extends over 13 amino acids. Trimming cost V 3 bases and J 3 bases, with 8 bases left between them. In nucleotides, the CDR3 is TGTGCCAGCAGTTTCCGAGTCGAAGAGACCCAGTACTTC. This encodes CASSFRVEETQYF.

Of note for this clone: The junction and the germline gene differ at one end; a read error may be behind it. The chain is built from TRBV6-6 and TRBJ2-7; 9 bases are shared with TRBD1. The CDR3 has 12 amino acids. Germline loops: CDR1 MNHNY, CDR2 SVGAGI (reference sequence). The CDR3 reads CASSYSGTGTVF. The CDR3 DNA is TGTGCCAGCAGTTACTCCGGGACAGGGACCGTCTTC.

V gene TRBV28 combines with J gene TRBJ1-2; perhaps TRBD1 as D (6 bases). The V end lost 6 bases, the J end lost 7 bases, and 15 bases lay between the germline ends. This CDR3 is 13 amino acids long. Germline V gives CDR1 MDHEN, CDR2 SYDVKM. CDR3 DNA sequence: TGTGCCAGCAGCTCAGGGGTTCTCGGTGGCTACACCTTC. Its protein is CASSSGVLGGYTF.

The chain combines TRBV6-1 with TRBJ1-1, with unresolved D. The V and J ends lost 2 bases and 5 bases respectively, with 9 bases between them. Germline V lookup: CDR1 MNHNS, CDR2 SASEGT. The CDR3 consists of 13 residues. CDR3 region: CASSENPQTEAFF. The DNA of the CDR3 is TGTGCCAGCAGTGAAAACCCTCAGACTGAAGCTTTCTTT.